Below, 18 T cell receptor beta chains from the same sample are listed, as sequenced in a study of metastatic and nonmetastatic thyroid tumors. From the PCR reads, TCRdb re-called clones with MiXCR. This table has more than 10,000 clones, under 30% appearing once. Thyroid surgery took place with no prior treatment in any patient. Sequenced material: tumor tissue. The receptors originated from a female donor with papillary thyroid cancer or a benign thyroid nodule (not recorded which). Some clones in this sample may be carry-over from other donors' samples.

This clone is labeled as medium-sized. The chain links TRBV2 to TRBJ2-3, with D unresolved. V lost 8 bases to trimming and J lost 3 bases, with 18 bases between them. Germline assignment: CDR1 SNHLY and CDR2 FYNNEI. The CDR3 has 15 residues. CDR3 protein: CASLVEWVGTDTQYF. The CDR3 nucleotides are TGTGCCAGCCTGGTCGAGTGGGTAGGGACAGATACGCAGTATTTT.

This clone was seen a handful of times. The V gene is TRBV29-1, the J gene TRBJ2-7; 11 bases are a match to TRBD1. V was pared by 3 bases and J by 4 bases, with 8 bases of the junction left unmatched. The CDR3 totals 15 residues. Germline V gene sequence: CDR1 SQVTM, CDR2 ANQGSEA. The CDR3 protein is CSVDSAGTGGYEQYF. CDR3 sequence (DNA): TGCAGCGTTGACTCGGCCGGGACAGGGGGTTACGAGCAGTACTTC.

The chain has TRBV4-1 and TRBJ1-5; weak D call: TRBD1 (5 bases). V shed 3 bases and J shed 4 bases, with 10 bases lying between them. The CDR3 loop spans 14 amino acids. Germline values: CDR1 MGHRA, CDR2 YSYEKL. CDR3: CASSHREGNQPQHF. As DNA, the CDR3 is TGCGCCAGCAGCCACCGAGAGGGGAATCAGCCCCAGCATTTT.

This clone showed up just a few times. The junction departs from germline at one end; a sequencing error may be responsible. This sequence joins TRBV6-5 and TRBJ2-3; the D gene could be TRBD1 or TRBD2 (5 bases each). This CDR3 is built from 15 residues. The germline V gene has CDR1 MNHEY and CDR2 SVGAGI. The CDR3 loop is CVSGSRTKVLDTQYF. The CDR3 nucleotides read TGTGTCAGCGGTTCACGGACAAAGGTCCTAGATACGCAGTATTTT.

On this clone: This may be a read error, as it is one base from a much larger clone. The rearrangement uses TRBV27 and TRBJ2-2; 7 bases map to TRBD2. Trimming cost V 6 bases and J 5 bases; bases outside gene matches: 9. Germline CDR1 is MNHEY and CDR2 is SMNVEV (reference sequence). The CDR3 consists of 15 residues. This chain's CDR3 is CASSPPRGVTGELFF. The CDR3 DNA sequence: TGTGCCAGCAGCCCCCCCCGGGGGGTAACCGGGGAGCTGTTTTTT.

The genes are TRBV9 and TRBJ1-6; 8 bases are a match to TRBD1. The CDR3 runs to 17 residues. The J segment lost 3 bases and the V segment lost 4 bases, leaving 9 bases of the junction unmatched. The germline V gene has CDR1 SGDLS and CDR2 YYNGEE. CDR3 coding DNA: TGTGCCAGCAGCCCCACGAAAACAGGGGGCTATAATTCACCCCTCCACTTT. Translated, it gives CASSPTKTGGYNSPLHF.

By sample share, this clone is medium-sized. The rearrangement uses TRBV29-1 and TRBJ2-7, with 8 bases identical to TRBD2. Germline CDR1 is SQVTM and CDR2 is ANQGSEA. J lost 3 bases, V lost 5 bases, and 12 bases had no gene match. There are 15 residues in the CDR3. CDR3 region: CSVSPGGGLNYEQYF. CDR3 nucleotides: TGCAGCGTTTCCCCCGGCGGGGGGCTTAACTACGAGCAGTACTTC.

The rearrangement links TRBV19 to TRBJ2-1, with D possibly being TRBD1 or TRBD2 (5 bases each). CDR1 and CDR2 (germline): LNHDA, SQIVND (reference sequence). V lost 3 bases and J lost 13, with 22 bases in between. CDR3 size: 15 residues. The CDR3 nucleotides are TGTGCCAGTAGTATTTGGGGGAGAGACTACAATTATCAGTTCTTC. Its translation: CASSIWGRDYNYQFF.

This clone has just a few counts. The chain has TRBV27 and TRBJ1-5; perhaps TRBD1 as D (6 bases). This CDR3 region has 17 residues. The V end lost 5 bases, the J end lost 5 bases, and 22 bases lay between the germline ends. Germline CDR1 and CDR2: MNHEY and SMNVEV (reference sequence). The CDR3 sequence is CASSPSDWGRGHQPQHF. CDR3 DNA sequence: TGTGCCAGCAGTCCCAGTGATTGGGGCAGGGGCCATCAGCCCCAGCATTTT.

This clone has at least ten counts. The gene calls are TRBV15 and TRBJ1-4; TRBD1 aligns across 7 bases. V shed 0 bases and J 5 bases; nucleotides not matched to a gene: 15. The CDR3 is made up of 19 amino acids. Germline V CDR1 and CDR2: LNHNV, YYDKDF (reference sequence). CDR3 loop: CATSRDNFFRDSRNEKLFF. The CDR3 bases are TGTGCCACCAGCAGAGATAATTTCTTTCGGGACAGTCGAAATGAAAAACTGTTTTTT.

About this clone: At one boundary the junction diverges from the germline segment, which might be a read error. This rearrangement joins TRBV20-1 to TRBJ2-2, with a weak D call TRBD2 (5 bases). Germline assignment: CDR1 DFQATT and CDR2 SNEGSKA (reference sequence). CDR3 length: 13 amino acids. The CDR3 DNA reads TGCAGTGCTACCCTACCGAACACCGGGGATCTGTTTTTT. Encoded protein: CSATLPNTGDLFF.

The rearrangement joins TRBV7-2 to TRBJ2-7; 12 nucleotides match TRBD1. Germline lookup yields CDR1 SGHTA and CDR2 FQGNSA. The V and J ends lost 4 bases and 2 bases, in that order; junction bases with no gene match: 3. This CDR3 comprises 15 residues. In nucleotides, the CDR3 is TGTGCCAGCAGCTGGGGACAGGGGGCCGCCTACGAGCAGTACTTC. Its protein product is CASSWGQGAAYEQYF.

Many counts were recorded for this clone. V usage is TRBV4-1 and J usage is TRBJ1-2; perhaps TRBD1 as D (5 bases). CDR3 length: 16 amino acids. The V end was cut by 5 bases, the J end by 3 bases, with 19 bases between. The V gene's germline CDR1 is MGHRA and CDR2 YSYEKL. The CDR3: CASSWERTGGDYGYTF. CDR3 bases: TGCGCCAGCAGCTGGGAGAGGACCGGAGGGGACTATGGCTACACCTTC.

This clone is labeled medium-sized (0.01 to 0.1%). The rearrangement joins TRBV30 to TRBJ1-3, with 9 bases fitting TRBD1. CDR1 is GTSNPN and CDR2 is SVGIG in the germline V gene (reference sequence). The CDR3 loop spans 13 amino acids. J gave up 3 bases and V 5 bases, and 2 bases lay outside the gene matches. The CDR3 reads CAWLGQGGNTIYF. In nucleotides, the CDR3 is TGTGCCTGGTTGGGACAGGGTGGAAACACCATATATTTT.

The chain combines TRBV19 with TRBJ2-7; D assignment may be TRBD1 or TRBD2 (6 bases each). The CDR3 is made up of 13 amino acids. V was clipped by 6 bases and J by 6 bases, with 15 bases between them. Germline loops: CDR1 LNHDA, CDR2 SQIVND (reference sequence). In DNA form, the CDR3 reads TGTGCCAGTAGGGGGGGCGCGGCGGGCGAGCAGTACTTC. Translation: CASRGGAAGEQYF.

This clone was observed once. The chain recombines TRBV10-3 with TRBJ1-2; 9 bases map to TRBD1. The V gene end was trimmed by 9 bases and the J gene end by 9 bases; junction bases not matched to a gene: 14. This CDR3 comprises 14 residues. Germline-derived CDR1 and CDR2 are ENHRY and SYGVKD. The CDR3 reads CAILDTGGAGCYTF. The CDR3 bases are TGTGCCATTCTGGATACAGGGGGCGCGGGCTGCTACACCTTC.

This clone was seen a few times. The rearrangement links TRBV6-1 to TRBJ2-5; 9 nucleotides match TRBD1. Germline values: CDR1 MNHNS, CDR2 SASEGT. The CDR3 sequence is 16 residues long. V gave up 1 base and J gave up 5 bases; unmatched junction bases: 8. CDR3 DNA: TGTGCCAGCAGTGAAGACCAGGGACAGGGTTTTGAGACCCAGTACTTC. It specifies CASSEDQGQGFETQYF.

CDR3 sequence: CASIVTHLQDTQYF. CDR3 DNA: TGTGCCAGCATCGTGACTCATCTCCAAGATACGCAGTATTTT. The chain is built from TRBV2 and TRBJ2-3; D ambiguous. The CDR3 covers 14 residues. V dropped 7 bases and J dropped 5 bases, with 16 bases sitting between them. Germline CDR1 is SNHLY and CDR2 is FYNNEI.